These 27 T cell receptor beta chains were sequenced from one sample in a study of identical twins. MiXCR, run by TCRdb on the 5' RACE reads, gives a single entry per CDR3 protein. The top ten hold approximately 6.6% of the sample, which has under 350,000 distinct CDR3 sequences, roughly 9.7% seen once. These data were also filed under a second study, of yellow fever vaccine responses in identical twins.

Sequenced sample: CD8+ T cells sorted from blood. The source is a woman between 18 and 29 years old in good health.

This clonotype has ten or more counts. This chain joins TRBV12-3 or TRBV12-4 and TRBJ2-1; the match to TRBD1 covers 7 bases. With V trimmed by 5 bases and J by 9 bases, 7 bases remained unmatched. CDR3 size: 13 residues. The CDR3 region is CASSQTGKAEQFF. CDR3 sequence (DNA): TGTGCCAGCAGTCAGACAGGGAAAGCTGAGCAGTTCTTC.

This clonotype has a count of ten or more. The rearrangement uses TRBV6-4 and TRBJ2-1; D remains ambiguous. Trimming took 0 bases from V and 6 from J, leaving 6 bases between them. Germline lookup yields CDR1 MRHNA and CDR2 SNTAGT. CDR3 length equals 13 residues. Here the CDR3 reads CASSDSRVNEQFF. The CDR3 nucleotides read TGTGCCAGCAGTGACTCCCGGGTCAATGAGCAGTTCTTC.

The sample holds a few counts of this clonotype. The chain employs TRBV9 and TRBJ2-7, with D possibly being TRBD2 (6 bases). Trimming took off 7 bases at V and 0 bases at J, with 11 bases between the two ends. The CDR3 totals 13 residues. Germline CDR1 is SGDLS and CDR2 is YYNGEE. The CDR3, as DNA: TGTGCCAGCGGGGACGGGGGCTCCTACGAGCAGTACTTC. Its translation is CASGDGGSYEQYF.

This clonotype was counted between two and nine times. This chain links TRBV6-6 with TRBJ2-1; tentative D call: TRBD2 (5 bases). V was shortened by 0 bases and J by 10 bases, with 7 bases between the two germline ends. CDR1 and CDR2 (germline): MNHNY, SVGAGI (reference sequence). The CDR3 is 12 amino acids. The CDR3 DNA reads as TGTGCCAGCAGTTACTCGAGGGTCGAGCAGTTCTTC. It translates to CASSYSRVEQFF.

The chain uses TRBV3-1 and TRBJ2-7; tentatively, D is TRBD2 (6 bases). The CDR3 sequence is 13 residues long. V was trimmed by 2 bases and J by 4 bases, leaving 9 bases between them. In germline, CDR1 is LGHDT, CDR2 YNNKEL (reference sequence). The CDR3 is CASSQWRGYEQYF. CDR3 nucleotides: TGTGCCAGCAGCCAATGGAGGGGTTACGAGCAGTACTTC.

This clonotype was counted many times. The chain couples TRBV24-1 to TRBJ2-1; tentatively, D is TRBD1 (8 bases). V shed 8 bases and J shed 4 bases, with 14 bases lying between them. Germline values: CDR1 KGHDR, CDR2 SFDVKD. The CDR3 has 14 amino acids. This CDR3 is CATNTGGGYNEQFF. In nucleotides, the CDR3 is TGTGCCACCAATACAGGGGGAGGGTACAATGAGCAGTTCTTC.

This clonotype was observed a handful of times. This chain connects TRBV4-3 to TRBJ2-7; possibly TRBD2 for D (6 bases). CDR3 length equals 13 residues. Per the germline V gene, CDR1 is LGHNA and CDR2 is YSLEER. Trimming removed 4 bases at V and 6 bases at J, with 13 bases between. CDR3 sequence (DNA): TGCGCCAGCAGCCCATGGGAGGCTGCCGAGCAGTACTTC. Translated, it gives CASSPWEAAEQYF.

There are many counts of this clonotype. The chain uses TRBV29-1 and TRBJ2-3, with TRBD1 identical over 10 bases. The junction had 3 bases not matched to a gene; V was cut back by 1 base and J by 5 bases. The CDR3 has 14 amino acids. Germline V lookup: CDR1 SQVTM, CDR2 ANQGSEA. The CDR3 here is CSVEVRDRGDTQYF. CDR3 DNA sequence: TGCAGCGTTGAAGTTCGGGACAGGGGAGATACGCAGTATTTT.

This chain joins TRBV6-2 or TRBV6-3 and TRBJ2-1; maybe TRBD2 (7 bases). Trimming stripped 4 bases from V and 0 bases from J, with 19 bases between. This CDR3 region has 18 residues. Germline V gives CDR1 MNHEY, CDR2 SVGEGT. The chain's CDR3 is CASSSEQGGGSSYNEQFF. For the CDR3, the DNA is TGTGCCAGCAGTTCCGAACAGGGAGGGGGATCCTCCTACAATGAGCAGTTCTTC.

This chain uses TRBV25-1 with TRBJ2-1; unclear D gene. This CDR3 spans 14 amino acids. Germline V gives CDR1 MGHDK, CDR2 SYGVNS. Trimming cost V 2 bases and J 3 bases, with 8 bases left between them. The CDR3 protein is CASSELGHYNEQFF. For the CDR3, the DNA is TGTGCCAGCAGTGAACTGGGCCACTACAATGAGCAGTTCTTC.

This clonotype appeared a few times. The chain recombines TRBV6-5 with TRBJ2-2, with 12 bases fitting TRBD1. The CDR3 extends over 18 amino acids. CDR1 and CDR2 from the germline V gene are MNHEY and SVGAGI. Trimming cost V 1 base and J 7 bases; bases outside gene matches: 10. The CDR3 bases are TGTGCCAGCAGTTACTTCGGGGACAGGGGGCGGTACGGCGGGGAGCTGTTTTTT. It is translated as CASSYFGDRGRYGGELFF.

This clonotype came up a few times. The rearrangement uses TRBV7-9 and TRBJ2-5; the D gene is possibly TRBD1 (8 bases). Trimming pared 4 bases from V and 5 bases from J, leaving 23 bases between. This CDR3 region has 17 residues. CDR1 is SEHNR and CDR2 is FQNEAQ in the germline V gene (reference sequence). CDR3 loop: CASSSRTTGGERETQYF. CDR3 nucleotide sequence: TGTGCCAGCAGCTCCAGAACAACAGGGGGGGAAAGGGAGACCCAGTACTTC. Full variable domain (outside the CDR3, taken from reference TRBV7-9 and TRBJ2-5): DTGVSQNPRHKITKRGQNVTFRCDPISEHNRLYWYRQTLGQGPEFLTYFQNEAQLEKSRLLSDRFSAERPKGSFSTLEIQRTEQGDSAMYLCASSSRTTGGERETQYFGPGTRLLVL.

The J gene is TRBJ2-7, the V gene TRBV7-6; D is undetermined. Germline loops: CDR1 SGHVS, CDR2 FNYEAQ. V dropped 0 bases and J dropped 2 bases, with 5 bases sitting between them. There are 13 residues in the CDR3. CDR3 sequence (DNA): TGTGCCAGCAGCTTAGCGGAGCCCTACGAGCAGTACTTC. It yields the protein CASSLAEPYEQYF.

In this sample, this clonotype turned up many times. The chain joins TRBV29-1 to TRBJ2-6; the D is unclear. CDR1 is SQVTM, CDR2 ANQGSEA, per germline. The CDR3 covers 13 residues. The V gene lost 5 bases and the J gene lost 1 base, with 6 bases spanning the gap. The CDR3 spells CSVLYSGANVLTF. In DNA form, the CDR3 reads TGCAGCGTTTTGTATTCTGGGGCCAACGTCCTGACTTTC.

This clonotype appeared a few times. This chain joins TRBV5-5 and TRBJ2-1; D remains ambiguous. Trimming pared 1 base from V and 5 bases from J, leaving 10 bases between. The CDR3 spans 14 residues. From germline, CDR1 is SGHKS and CDR2 YYEKEE (reference sequence). This chain's CDR3 is CASSLFLGDNEQFF. Written as DNA, the CDR3 is TGTGCCAGCAGCTTGTTTCTGGGTGACAATGAGCAGTTCTTC. Together with reference TRBV5-5 and TRBJ2-1, the CDR3 gives the full variable domain: DAGVTQSPTHLIKTRGQQVTLRCSPISGHKSVSWYQQVLGQGPQFIFQYYEKEERGRGNFPDRFSARQFPNYSSELNVNALLLGDSALYLCASSLFLGDNEQFFGPGTRLTVL.

Details on this clonotype: A read error may be the cause here, since a much bigger clone is one base away. The chain combines TRBV20-1 with TRBJ2-1, with D maybe TRBD1 (6 bases). CDR3 size: 15 residues. From germline, CDR1 is DFQATT and CDR2 SNEGSKA (reference sequence). In DNA form, the CDR3 reads TGCTGTGCTAGAGCTTGGGGGCTGCCTCTCAATGAGCAGTTCTTC. Residues: CCARAWGLPLNEQFF.

This clonotype was picked up many times. This chain connects TRBV9 to TRBJ2-2; 16 bases agree with TRBD2. With 2 bases clipped from V and 4 bases from J, the junction kept 5 bases outside the gene matches. The CDR3 consists of 18 residues. From germline, CDR1 is SGDLS and CDR2 YYNGEE. The CDR3 is CASSVGTSGGASTGELFF. The CDR3 nucleotides read TGTGCCAGCAGCGTGGGGACTAGCGGGGGGGCAAGCACCGGGGAGCTGTTTTTT.

A few counts support this clonotype. The rearrangement links TRBV7-9 to TRBJ2-7; TRBD1 is a possible D gene (5 bases). This CDR3 comprises 14 residues. Per germline, CDR1 SEHNR and CDR2 FQNEAQ (reference sequence). V was pared by 5 bases and J by 5 bases, with 16 bases between. CDR3 region: CASSLGPQFDEQYF. The CDR3 DNA sequence: TGTGCCAGCAGCCTGGGGCCTCAGTTCGACGAGCAGTACTTC. The full variable domain, completed using reference TRBV7-9 and TRBJ2-7, is DTGVSQNPRHKITKRGQNVTFRCDPISEHNRLYWYRQTLGQGPEFLTYFQNEAQLEKSRLLSDRFSAERPKGSFSTLEIQRTEQGDSAMYLCASSLGPQFDEQYFGPGTRLTVT.

The chain couples TRBV12-3 or TRBV12-4 to TRBJ2-1, with 8 bases matching TRBD1. The CDR3 consists of 13 residues. V was pared by 11 bases and J by 1 base, with 4 bases of the junction left unmatched. The chain's CDR3 is CASGQGSYNEQFF. The CDR3 DNA follows: TGTGCCTCCGGACAGGGATCCTACAATGAGCAGTTCTTC.

This clonotype was counted many times. The chain is built from TRBV9 and TRBJ2-1; D call uncertain. Germline V CDR1 and CDR2: SGDLS, YYNGEE. Trimming stripped 3 bases from V and 8 bases from J, with 9 bases between. The CDR3 has 12 residues. CDR3: CASSAVLDEQFF. CDR3 coding DNA: TGTGCCAGCAGCGCGGTGTTGGATGAGCAGTTCTTC.

This clonotype was counted only a few times. A read error may account for a junction end that differs from germline. V is TRBV13 and J is TRBJ2-3; 9 bases match TRBD1. The germline V gene has CDR1 PRHDT and CDR2 FYEKMQ (reference sequence). This CDR3 spans 16 amino acids. The CDR3, as DNA: TGTGCCAGCAGATTAGAGGACAGGGGAGGGACAGATACGCAGTATTTT. Translated, it gives CASRLEDRGGTDTQYF.

V usage is TRBV7-9 and J usage is TRBJ2-7; the D is unclear. This CDR3 comprises 16 residues. Germline V gives CDR1 SEHNR, CDR2 FQNEAQ (reference sequence). The V end was cut by 5 bases, the J end by 5 bases, with 22 bases between. CDR3 in DNA: TGTGCCAGCAGCGTGCCCGGTGGCAGGATTTACGACGAGCAGTACTTC. It encodes CASSVPGGRIYDEQYF.

This clonotype was observed many times. The gene calls are TRBV5-1 and TRBJ1-1; 7 bases align to TRBD1. The trim removed 6 bases at V and 7 bases at J, leaving 12 bases unmatched. Germline V gives CDR1 SGHRS, CDR2 YFSETQ. This CDR3 contains 14 residues. The chain's CDR3 is CASNSGGNTLEAFF. The CDR3 bases are TGCGCCAGCAATTCAGGGGGGAATACCCTTGAAGCTTTCTTT.

Comments on this clonotype: A read error is possible here, since a much larger clone lies one base away. V usage is TRBV7-8 and J usage is TRBJ2-1; TRBD1 agrees at 7 bases. CDR1 is SGHVS and CDR2 is FQNEAQ in the germline V gene. CDR3 length equals 18 residues. CDR3 sequence: CASSPGIRYRGFYNEQLF. DNA of the CDR3: TGTGCCAGCAGCCCGGGGATTAGGTACAGGGGCTTCTACAATGAGCAGCTCTTC.

This clonotype has ten or more counts. The chain has TRBV15 and TRBJ2-2; 10 positions match TRBD1. Looked up from germline, CDR1 is LNHNV and CDR2 is YYDKDF (reference sequence). The CDR3 spans 16 residues. After removal of 2 bases from V and 6 bases from J, the junction contained 6 bases not matched to a gene. Here the CDR3 DNA reads TGTGCCACCAGCAGAACCGGGACAGGGGTGGCCGGGGAGCTGTTTTTT. Amino acids: CATSRTGTGVAGELFF.

The gene calls are TRBV7-6 and TRBJ2-2, with D perhaps TRBD1 (5 bases). The V gene's germline CDR1 is SGHVS and CDR2 FNYEAQ. Between the trimmed V and J ends, which lost 3 bases and 7 bases, there was a span of 15 bases. This CDR3 is 15 amino acids long. The CDR3 sequence is CASSFFPQADGELFF. The CDR3 DNA is TGTGCCAGCAGCTTCTTCCCACAGGCGGACGGGGAGCTGTTTTTT.

This clonotype has more than one count but fewer than ten. The chain links TRBV6-1 to TRBJ2-3; tentatively, D is TRBD2 (6 bases). The CDR3 consists of 13 residues. The ends were cut back, 4 bases at V and 4 bases at J, with 9 bases in the middle. Germline V CDR1 and CDR2: MNHNS, SASEGT. DNA for the CDR3: TGTGCCAGCAGTGGGGACTTGTCAGATACGCAGTATTTT. It is translated as CASSGDLSDTQYF.